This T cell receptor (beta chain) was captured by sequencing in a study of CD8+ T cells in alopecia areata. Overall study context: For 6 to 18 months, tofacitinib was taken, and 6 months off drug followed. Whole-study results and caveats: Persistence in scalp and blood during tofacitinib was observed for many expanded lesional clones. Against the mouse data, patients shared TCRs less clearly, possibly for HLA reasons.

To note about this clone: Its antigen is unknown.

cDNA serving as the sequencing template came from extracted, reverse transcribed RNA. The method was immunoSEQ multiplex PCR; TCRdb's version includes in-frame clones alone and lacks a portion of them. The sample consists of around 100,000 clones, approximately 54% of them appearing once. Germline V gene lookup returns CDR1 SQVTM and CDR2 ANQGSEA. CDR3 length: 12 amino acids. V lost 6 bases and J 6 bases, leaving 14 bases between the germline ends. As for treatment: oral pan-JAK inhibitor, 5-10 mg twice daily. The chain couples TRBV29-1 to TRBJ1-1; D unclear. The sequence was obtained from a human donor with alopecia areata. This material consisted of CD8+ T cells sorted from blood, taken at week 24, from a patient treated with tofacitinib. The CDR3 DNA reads TGCAGCGTACCCGTAGGAAGAGCTGAAGCTTTCTTT. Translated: CSVPVGRAEAFF.